The 17 T cell receptor beta chains below were found in one sample sequenced in a study of beta chain features in type 1 diabetes. These receptors have no identified antigens. Study results and limitations: There was a moderate but significant shortening of TCRB CDR3s in all four CD4+ subsets of Type 1 diabetes patients.

The sequenced template was cDNA made from the entire isolated RNA. Repertoires were generated with immunoSEQ multiplex PCR, while TCRdb's copy carries only in-frame clones and drops some. This sample has some 150,000 clones, with roughly an eighth found just once. What was sequenced was central memory CD4+ T cells from blood. These receptors originate from a man between 18 and 35 years old with type 1 diabetes.

This clone was observed a handful of times. This chain uses TRBV29-1 with TRBJ2-3; either TRBD1 or TRBD2 may fit D (5 bases each). Germline CDR1 is SQVTM and CDR2 is ANQGSEA. The CDR3 is made up of 12 amino acids. The ends were cut back, 4 bases at V and 5 bases at J, with 10 bases in the middle. CDR3 bases: TGCAGCGTTGCTAGGGGAGAAGATACGCAGTATTTT. Translated, it gives CSVARGEDTQYF.

In this sample, this clone turned up many times. The chain joins TRBV18 to TRBJ2-1; unclear D gene. CDR1 is KGHSH, CDR2 LQKENI, per germline. CDR3 length equals 11 residues. V lost 4 bases to trimming and J lost 9 bases, with 7 bases between them. The CDR3 DNA reads TGTGCCAGCTCACGGCTGGGTGAGCAGTTCTTC. It yields the protein CASSRLGEQFF.

This clone was detected only a few times. This rearrangement joins TRBV10-3 to TRBJ1-1; 10 positions agree with TRBD1. Germline V CDR1 and CDR2: ENHRY, SYGVKD. The CDR3 loop spans 13 amino acids. After removal of 10 bases from V and 1 base from J, the junction contained 3 bases not matched to a gene. CDR3 region: CATGTGANTEAFF. CDR3 DNA: TGTGCCACCGGGACAGGGGCGAACACTGAAGCTTTCTTT.

Judged by abundance, this clone is medium-sized. This CDR3 is also generated by other DNA sequences in the sample. V is TRBV7-9 and J is TRBJ2-1, with D perhaps TRBD2 (7 bases). Trimming removed 1 base from V and 2 bases from J, with 9 bases in between. Germline V gene sequence: CDR1 SEHNR, CDR2 FQNEAQ (reference sequence). The CDR3 runs 15 residues. DNA of the CDR3: TGTGCCAGCAGCTTAGACGGGGGGCCCTACAATGAGCAGTTCTTC. Residues: CASSLDGGPYNEQFF.

This chain uses TRBV5-6 with TRBJ1-1; perhaps TRBD1 as D (6 bases). This CDR3 spans 15 amino acids. Looked up from germline, CDR1 is SGHDT and CDR2 is YYEEEE. The V gene lost 3 bases and the J gene lost 1 base, with 13 bases spanning the gap. The CDR3, as DNA: TGTGCCAGCAGCTCCTTTGGACAGACGAACACTGAAGCTTTCTTT. It translates to CASSSFGQTNTEAFF.

The J gene is TRBJ2-7, the V gene TRBV7-6; 8 nucleotides agree with TRBD2. This CDR3 contains 11 residues. CDR1 SGHVS and CDR2 FNYEAQ come from the germline V gene. The CDR3 spells CGSGGSYEQYF. The CDR3 DNA reads TGTGGGTCGGGAGGGTCCTACGAGCAGTACTTC.

V usage is TRBV29-1 and J usage is TRBJ2-3; 9 bases fit TRBD2. V dropped 6 bases and J dropped 2; count of bases not matched to a gene: 12. The germline gives CDR1 SQVTM, CDR2 ANQGSEA. This CDR3 contains 16 residues. CDR3 coding DNA: TGCAGCGTCGCCGGGGGTAGCGGGGGAGACACAGATACGCAGTATTTT. It is translated as CSVAGGSGGDTDTQYF.

This clone was seen more than once but under ten times. The V gene is TRBV29-1, the J gene TRBJ2-7, with unresolved D. V gave up 8 bases and J gave up 2 bases, with 16 bases separating them. Looked up from germline, CDR1 is SQVTM and CDR2 is ANQGSEA. The CDR3 covers 13 residues. The CDR3 is CSTRTSSAYEQYF. The CDR3, as DNA: TGCAGCACACGGACCTCAAGCGCCTACGAGCAGTACTTC.

This chain uses TRBV5-4 with TRBJ2-3; D is perhaps TRBD2 (5 bases). Trimming shortened V by 4 bases and J by 3 bases, and 15 bases separated the two germline ends. CDR3 size: 15 residues. Germline CDR1 and CDR2: SGHNT and YYREEE (reference sequence). The CDR3 coding sequence is TGTGCCAGCAGCCTGGAGGACCTCTGGACAGATACGCAGTATTTT. It is translated as CASSLEDLWTDTQYF.

The rearrangement joins TRBV5-1 to TRBJ2-3; 8 nucleotides agree with TRBD2. Looked up from germline, CDR1 is SGHRS and CDR2 is YFSETQ. The CDR3 is made up of 17 amino acids. After removal of 1 base from V and 4 bases from J, the junction contained 11 bases not matched to a gene. The CDR3 DNA sequence: TGCGCCAGCAGCTTGAACCCCGGGGGGGCGGGGTCAGATACGCAGTATTTT. Its translation is CASSLNPGGAGSDTQYF.

The sample holds a few counts of this clone. The J gene is TRBJ1-2, the V gene TRBV18, with D possibly TRBD1 on 6 matching bases. V lost 2 bases, J lost 7 bases, and 11 bases lay in between. Germline values: CDR1 KGHSH, CDR2 LQKENI. The CDR3 contains 13 residues. CDR3 protein: CASSPDGGLGYTF. In DNA, the CDR3 is TGTGCCAGCTCACCAGATGGGGGGCTTGGCTACACCTTC.

This clone was found a few times. V and J are TRBV27 and TRBJ1-4; 8 bases match TRBD1. CDR3 size: 15 residues. V was pared by 2 bases and J by 4 bases, with 3 bases of the junction left unmatched. Germline loops: CDR1 MNHEY, CDR2 SMNVEV (reference sequence). The CDR3 sequence: CASSLRTGFNEKLFF. CDR3 nucleotide sequence: TGTGCCAGCAGTTTACGGACAGGGTTTAATGAAAAACTGTTTTTT.

The chain uses TRBV6-1 and TRBJ1-2; D unclear. The CDR3 runs to 14 residues. V gave up 3 bases and J gave up 1 base, with 9 bases separating them. CDR1 and CDR2 (germline): MNHNS, SASEGT. The CDR3 loop is CASSEGIGNYGYTF. CDR3 in DNA: TGTGCCAGCAGTGAGGGGATTGGTAACTATGGCTACACCTTC.

This clone showed up many times. The J gene is TRBJ2-3, the V gene TRBV28; 10 bases align to TRBD2. The CDR3 is 15 residues long. Germline assignment: CDR1 MDHEN and CDR2 SYDVKM. The junction had 7 bases not matched to a gene; V was cut back by 7 bases and J by 3 bases. CDR3 residues: CASKASGGATDTQYF. Here the CDR3 DNA reads TGTGCCAGCAAGGCGAGCGGGGGGGCGACAGATACGCAGTATTTT.

This clone was detected only a few times. This chain uses TRBV19 with TRBJ1-1; 10 nucleotides agree with TRBD1. CDR3 length: 16 amino acids. Germline V lookup: CDR1 LNHDA, CDR2 SQIVND (reference sequence). The V and J ends lost 5 bases and 5 bases, in that order; junction bases with no gene match: 11. The CDR3 bases are TGTGCCAGTAGTCCAACCCCGGGACAGGGGTTTACTGAAGCTTTCTTT. This translates into CASSPTPGQGFTEAFF.

The rearrangement links TRBV30 to TRBJ1-5; the D is unclear. The CDR3 consists of 15 residues. The V and J ends lost 3 bases and 3 bases respectively, with 15 bases between them. Germline V gene data show CDR1 as GTSNPN and CDR2 as SVGIG (reference sequence). CDR3 sequence reads: CAWRATRALNQPQHF. In nucleotides, the CDR3 is TGTGCCTGGAGGGCCACCCGGGCCCTCAATCAGCCCCAGCATTTT.

This clone was recorded a few times. Here the CDR3 DNA reads TGTGCCACCAGCAGAGATCACAGGGAAAGTCAGCCCCAGCATTTT. As protein: CATSRDHRESQPQHF. The chain recombines TRBV15 with TRBJ1-5, with a weak D call TRBD1 (6 bases). V lost 0 bases and J lost 6, with 12 bases in between. Germline CDR1 is LNHNV and CDR2 is YYDKDF (reference sequence). The CDR3 sequence is 15 residues long.